This TCR beta chain stems from a study of identical twins. The CDR3 runs to 14 residues. The V segment lost 4 bases and the J segment 10 bases; nucleotides outside the gene matches: 10. Germline V gene data show CDR1 as SGHRS and CDR2 as YFSETQ. Template switching added a universal primer binding site, and final cDNA carried unique molecular identifiers. TCRdb redid the calling of the 5' RACE reads with MiXCR, one entry per CDR3 protein. The table records some 600,000 distinct CDR3 sequences, around 7.4% of them present only once. This clonotype was seen ten or more times. What it binds is unknown. The study's findings and limits: Modelling approaches yielded underestimates of out-of-frame TCR alpha sharing between monozygotic twins. The same donors were not followed; conclusions instead depended on cross-sectional statistical analysis.

These data also featured in a second study, about yellow fever vaccine responses in identical twins. As that study records: Convergence reportedly seemed to mark part of the twins' vaccine T cell response, with personalization marking the rest.

This chain links TRBV5-1 with TRBJ2-1; 8 nucleotides align to TRBD1. Material for sequencing was PBMCs. The TCR originated in a young woman in good health. Here the CDR3 DNA reads TGCGCCAGCAGCACAAAAATAGACAGGGGCGAGCAGTTCTTC. Protein product: CASSTKIDRGEQFF.